The next 19 T cell receptor beta chains were all read from a single sample in a study of patients and donors after allogeneic stem cell transplantation. Each CDR3 protein gets one entry after TCRdb re-called the RT-PCR reads with MiXCR. The profile shows about 88,000 distinct CDR3 sequences, around 48% of them singletons. Material: blood, either unsorted or a sorted T cell fraction (not recorded which). These receptors all come from a human donor who was either an allogeneic HSCT recipient or a stem cell or donor lymphocyte infusion donor (not recorded which). It is not recorded whose cells these are; they may come from a transplant donor.

The DNA of the CDR3 is TGTGCCAGCAGTCAGGCTTCAGGGGGCAGGAACGAAAAACTGTTTTTT. Protein: CASSQASGGRNEKLFF. V is TRBV12-3 or TRBV12-4 and J is TRBJ1-4; 8 bases line up with TRBD1. CDR3 size: 16 residues. V was pared by 5 bases and J by 8 bases, with 13 bases of the junction left unmatched.

The chain uses TRBV7-2 and TRBJ1-5; the D gene is possibly TRBD1 (5 bases). V was clipped by 6 bases and J by 0 bases, with 9 bases between them. CDR1 SGHTA and CDR2 FQGNSA come from the germline V gene. This CDR3 region has 14 residues. CDR3 sequence (DNA): TGTGCCAGCAGTCCCAGGGATAGCAATCAGCCCCAGCATTTT. Translated, it gives CASSPRDSNQPQHF.

The chain uses TRBV15 and TRBJ2-7; 9 nucleotides agree with TRBD1. The V and J ends lost 5 bases and 9 bases, in that order; junction bases with no gene match: 8. CDR1 and CDR2 from the germline V gene are LNHNV and YYDKDF (reference sequence). This CDR3 comprises 13 residues. The CDR3 DNA sequence: TGTGCCACCAGCGGGCGACAGGGGGTAGGGCAGTACTTC. This gives the protein CATSGRQGVGQYF.

In its sample, this clonotype was seen a few times. The rearrangement uses TRBV29-1 and TRBJ1-2; D not resolved. V lost 1 base to trimming and J lost 8 bases, with 8 bases between them. CDR1 and CDR2 from the germline V gene are SQVTM and ANQGSEA. The CDR3 has 11 residues. Here the CDR3 reads CSVEGRVGYTF. In DNA, the CDR3 is TGCAGCGTTGAAGGACGCGTGGGCTACACCTTC.

This clonotype was detected only once. V and J are TRBV13 and TRBJ2-7; possibly TRBD1 or TRBD2 for D (7 bases each). CDR1 is PRHDT and CDR2 is FYEKMQ in the germline V gene (reference sequence). This CDR3 comprises 14 residues. Trimming removed 9 bases from V and 3 bases from J, with 18 bases in between. CDR3 region: CASRGQGEGYEQYF. In DNA, the CDR3 is TGTGCCAGTAGAGGTCAGGGGGAGGGCTACGAGCAGTACTTC.

The chain recombines TRBV7-9 with TRBJ1-1; possible D gene TRBD1, 6 bases. The V gene's germline CDR1 is SEHNR and CDR2 FQNEAQ (reference sequence). There are 14 residues in the CDR3. V dropped 3 bases and J dropped 5 bases, with 13 bases sitting between them. The DNA of the CDR3 is TGTGCCAGCAGCTTTGGAGGGGGAGGGACTGAAGCTTTCTTT. Its translation: CASSFGGGGTEAFF.

The gene calls are TRBV12-3 or TRBV12-4 and TRBJ1-2, with 8 positions matching TRBD1. This CDR3 is built from 15 residues. V lost 5 bases to trimming and J lost 4 bases; unmatched junction nucleotides: 9. The CDR3 loop reads CASSGNRGNGYGYTF. CDR3 DNA: TGTGCCAGCAGTGGAAACAGGGGGAACGGCTATGGCTACACCTTC.

This clonotype turned up a few times. The rearrangement links TRBV7-8 to TRBJ1-1; 7 bases line up with TRBD1. In germline, CDR1 is SGHVS, CDR2 FQNEAQ. There are 13 residues in the CDR3. V was pared by 5 bases and J by 3 bases, with 3 bases of the junction left unmatched. CDR3 DNA: TGTGCCAGCAGCCGAGACAGGGACACTGAAGCTTTCTTT. It translates to CASSRDRDTEAFF.

V and J are TRBV7-3 and TRBJ1-1; possible D gene TRBD1, 6 bases. Germline V gene data show CDR1 as SGHTA and CDR2 as FQGTGA. Deletions cut 3 bases from V and 8 bases from J, with 10 bases between. The CDR3 has 12 amino acids. Here the CDR3 reads CASSLGGGEAFF. The CDR3 nucleotides are TGTGCCAGCAGCTTGGGAGGGGGAGAAGCTTTCTTT.

The V and J genes are TRBV10-3 and TRBJ1-2; 8 nucleotides align to TRBD1. This CDR3 is built from 14 residues. Looked up from germline, CDR1 is ENHRY and CDR2 is SYGVKD. The trim removed 6 bases at V and 2 bases at J, leaving 5 bases unmatched. The CDR3 nucleotides read TGTGCCATCAGAGAGGACAGGGACAACTATGGCTACACCTTC. It encodes CAIREDRDNYGYTF.

The rearrangement joins TRBV5-1 to TRBJ1-2; D may be TRBD1 (6 bases). Trimming stripped 4 bases from V and 6 bases from J, with 13 bases between. The CDR3 is made up of 13 amino acids. The germline V gene encodes CDR1 SGHRS and CDR2 YFSETQ. The CDR3 DNA reads TGCGCCAGCAGCCTGCCGGGGGCGAATGGCTACACCTTC. It codes for CASSLPGANGYTF.

The chain combines TRBV7-9 with TRBJ2-3; D may be TRBD1 (5 bases). Germline CDR1 and CDR2: SEHNR and FQNEAQ (reference sequence). With 5 bases removed from V and 2 bases from J, the gap between germline ends came to 14 bases. This CDR3 is 15 amino acids long. The CDR3 DNA is TGTGCCAGCAGCGCAGGGTCCCTAACCACAGATACGCAGTATTTT. This gives the protein CASSAGSLTTDTQYF.

The rearrangement joins TRBV20-1 to TRBJ2-2, with TRBD2 as a possible D gene (5 bases). The germline gives CDR1 DFQATT, CDR2 SNEGSKA (reference sequence). The length of the CDR3 is 14 residues. Between the trimmed V and J ends, which lost 4 bases and 4 bases, there was a span of 13 bases. In DNA, the CDR3 is TGCAGTGCTAAGGGCGGGCCCCTCACCGGGGAGCTGTTTTTT. Translation: CSAKGGPLTGELFF.

This clonotype has just a few counts. The chain recombines TRBV10-3 with TRBJ1-5; the match to TRBD1 covers 12 bases. CDR1 and CDR2 from the germline V gene are ENHRY and SYGVKD. The V gene end was trimmed by 10 bases and the J gene end by 8 bases; junction bases not matched to a gene: 9. This CDR3 has 14 amino acids. CDR3 nucleotide sequence: TGTGCCACCAACCGGGACAGGGGGCTAGAGCCCCAGCATTTT. Protein product: CATNRDRGLEPQHF.

There are a few counts of this clonotype. The chain links TRBV15 to TRBJ1-2, with D possibly matching TRBD1 (6 bases). CDR1 is LNHNV and CDR2 is YYDKDF in the germline V gene (reference sequence). Trimming removed 3 bases from V and 2 bases from J, with 13 bases in between. This CDR3 spans 15 amino acids. The CDR3 loop reads CATSSLYRENYGYTF. Here the CDR3 DNA reads TGTGCCACCAGCAGCTTATACAGGGAGAACTATGGCTACACCTTC. Variable domain in full (rest from reference TRBV15 and TRBJ1-2): DAMVIQNPRYQVTQFGKPVTLSCSQTLNHNVMYWYQQKSSQAPKLLFHYYDKDFNNEADTPDNFQSRRPNTSFCFLDIRSPGLGDTAMYLCATSSLYRENYGYTFGSGTRLTVV.

This clonotype was seen more than once but under ten times. The chain joins TRBV9 to TRBJ1-2; maybe TRBD1 (5 bases). Trimming shortened V by 0 bases and J by 2 bases, and 14 bases separated the two germline ends. CDR1 SGDLS and CDR2 YYNGEE come from the germline V gene. CDR3 size: 16 residues. CDR3 protein: CASSVDPTGGNYGYTF. Written as DNA, the CDR3 is TGTGCCAGCAGCGTAGACCCAACCGGGGGAAACTATGGCTACACCTTC.

This chain connects TRBV20-1 to TRBJ1-1; D ambiguous. CDR1 is DFQATT, CDR2 SNEGSKA, per germline (reference sequence). There are 11 residues in the CDR3. Trimming stripped 5 bases from V and 7 bases from J, with 11 bases between. DNA of the CDR3: TGCAGTGCTCCCCGGGGAGGTGAAGCTTTCTTT. Amino acids: CSAPRGGEAFF.

The chain couples TRBV7-9 to TRBJ1-5, with a possible D match to TRBD1 (5 bases). The CDR3 runs to 14 residues. CDR1 is SEHNR and CDR2 is FQNEAQ in the germline V gene (reference sequence). V lost 1 base to trimming and J lost 7 bases, with 11 bases between them. DNA for the CDR3: TGTGCCAGCAGCTTAGGGGAATGGGGGCAGCCCCAGCATTTT. Encoded protein: CASSLGEWGQPQHF.

This clonotype was found a few times. The chain employs TRBV20-1 and TRBJ1-6, with 8 bases fitting TRBD1. Looked up from germline, CDR1 is DFQATT and CDR2 is SNEGSKA (reference sequence). This CDR3 contains 13 residues. V shed 6 bases, J shed 10 bases, and the junction held 8 bases outside the gene matches. The chain's CDR3 is CSAEDRVNSPLHF. The CDR3, as DNA: TGCAGTGCAGAGGACAGGGTGAACTCACCCCTCCACTTT.